One sample yielded the 22 T cell receptor beta chains listed below, sequenced in a study of blood T cell repertoires in COVID-19. Only in-frame clones appear in the TCRdb table, and some are missing; sequencing was by immunoSEQ multiplex PCR. Among under 300,000 clones listed, about 89% were seen once. The sequenced sample was PBMCs or T cells enriched from blood (not recorded which). The receptors here all came from a man in his forties or fifties who had recovered from COVID-19.

V and J are TRBV5-1 and TRBJ1-2, with D hard to call. Germline V CDR1 and CDR2: SGHRS, YFSETQ. The CDR3 consists of 15 residues. Trimming left V 0 bases short and J 0 bases short, with 9 bases between. The DNA for the CDR3 is TGCGCCAGCAGCTTGGCCGGGGAAGCTAACTATGGCTACACCTTC. Protein sequence: CASSLAGEANYGYTF.

This clone was seen just once. The rearrangement links TRBV25-1 to TRBJ2-7; tentatively, D is TRBD2 (6 bases). Germline CDR1 is MGHDK and CDR2 is SYGVNS. The CDR3 contains 16 residues. V lost 5 bases and J 0 bases, leaving 17 bases between the germline ends. The CDR3 region has the DNA TGTGCCAGCAGTCCCCGGGGGAGATCTAGCTCCTACGAGCAGTACTTC. Translation: CASSPRGRSSSYEQYF.

V is TRBV27 and J is TRBJ1-1; D is uncertain. The CDR3 has 13 residues. Germline-derived CDR1 and CDR2 are MNHEY and SMNVEV (reference sequence). V was shortened by 2 bases and J by 6 bases, with 10 bases between the two germline ends. In DNA form, the CDR3 reads TGTGCCAGCAGTTTAATAACAGCCGCTGAAGCTTTCTTT. It encodes CASSLITAAEAFF.

The chain is built from TRBV18 and TRBJ2-5, with TRBD2 as a possible D gene (6 bases). V was cut by 1 base and J by 1 base, with 10 bases left in between. Germline assignment: CDR1 KGHSH and CDR2 LQKENI. The CDR3 runs to 15 residues. The CDR3 DNA follows: TGTGCCAGCTCACCACGGACGGGGGTCCAAGAGACCCAGTACTTC. This gives the protein CASSPRTGVQETQYF.

The rearrangement uses TRBV6-2 or TRBV6-3 and TRBJ2-7; tentatively, D is TRBD2 (5 bases). The CDR3 consists of 12 residues. Germline lookup yields CDR1 MNHEY and CDR2 SVGEGT. V lost 4 bases, J lost 7 bases, and 11 bases lay in between. CDR3 loop: CASSSHPGEQYF. CDR3 in DNA: TGTGCCAGCAGTTCGCACCCGGGGGAGCAGTACTTC.

The J gene is TRBJ2-7, the V gene TRBV13; 7 nucleotides match TRBD1. V was pared by 0 bases and J by 3 bases, with 2 bases of the junction left unmatched. Germline V gene sequence: CDR1 PRHDT, CDR2 FYEKMQ (reference sequence). This CDR3 contains 14 residues. The CDR3 protein is CASSLGSGGYEQYF. In nucleotides, the CDR3 is TGTGCCAGCAGCTTAGGATCAGGGGGCTACGAGCAGTACTTC.

This clone was seen at least ten times. The CDR3, as DNA: TGTGCCAGCAGCCTCAGACTAGCGGGAATTGATTACGAGCAGTACTTC. It specifies CASSLRLAGIDYEQYF. The gene calls are TRBV3-1 (or the pseudogene TRBV3-2) and TRBJ2-7, with 11 bases fitting TRBD2. V shed 4 bases and J 4 bases; nucleotides not matched to a gene: 9. Looked up from germline, CDR1 is LGHDT and CDR2 is YNNKEL (reference sequence). The CDR3 loop spans 16 amino acids.

The chain links TRBV7-9 to TRBJ1-3; TRBD1 agrees at 7 bases. Trimming at V came to 3 bases and at J to 3 bases, leaving 2 bases not matched to a gene. Germline V gene sequence: CDR1 SEHNR, CDR2 FQNEAQ (reference sequence). The CDR3 has 14 residues. The CDR3 DNA sequence: TGTGCCAGCAGCTTGACAGGGAATGGAAACACCATATATTTT. As protein: CASSLTGNGNTIYF.

The gene calls are TRBV6-5 and TRBJ1-1, with a tentative D call TRBD1 (5 bases). Germline V lookup: CDR1 MNHEY, CDR2 SVGAGI. The V end lost 0 bases, the J end lost 1 base, and 9 bases lay between the germline ends. This CDR3 is built from 15 residues. In nucleotides, the CDR3 is TGTGCCAGCAGTTACTCAGGGGTTCGGAACACTGAAGCTTTCTTT. As protein: CASSYSGVRNTEAFF.

This rearrangement joins TRBV24-1 to TRBJ2-1; 7 nucleotides line up with TRBD2. The CDR3 contains 19 residues. The germline gives CDR1 KGHDR, CDR2 SFDVKD. Unmatched junction bases numbered 12, after V lost 0 bases and J lost 2 bases. CDR3 sequence (DNA): TGTGCCACCAGTGATTTGAGGCGGGAGCGAGGTATCCCCTACAATGAGCAGTTCTTC. Protein sequence: CATSDLRRERGIPYNEQFF.

This chain connects TRBV5-4 to TRBJ2-2; 11 bases agree with TRBD2. The CDR3 has 17 amino acids. The germline CDR1 and CDR2 sequences are SGHNT and YYREEE (reference sequence). V trimming: 0 bases; J trimming: 3 bases; junction bases outside the gene matches: 4. The CDR3 loop reads CASSLDPSGGYTGELFF. The CDR3 coding sequence is TGTGCCAGCAGCTTGGACCCTAGCGGGGGGTACACCGGGGAGCTGTTTTTT.

The chain combines TRBV4-1 with TRBJ2-5, with TRBD2 identical over 11 bases. With 2 bases clipped from V and 5 bases from J, the junction kept 7 bases outside the gene matches. CDR1 MGHRA and CDR2 YSYEKL come from the germline V gene. This CDR3 spans 16 amino acids. CDR3 nucleotide sequence: TGCGCCAGCAGCCAACCTAGCGGGGGGATTCGCGAGACCCAGTACTTC. It specifies CASSQPSGGIRETQYF.

The rearrangement links TRBV7-9 to TRBJ2-1; 10 bases align to TRBD2. With 5 bases clipped from V and 6 bases from J, the junction kept 13 bases outside the gene matches. Germline loops: CDR1 SEHNR, CDR2 FQNEAQ (reference sequence). The CDR3 is 17 residues long. The CDR3 loop is CASSTPVVASGGNEQFF. In DNA, the CDR3 is TGTGCCAGCAGCACCCCGGTAGTGGCTAGCGGGGGCAATGAGCAGTTCTTC.

This chain joins TRBV5-5 and TRBJ1-1; TRBD1 agrees at 11 bases. The CDR3 has 15 residues. CDR1 SGHKS and CDR2 YYEKEE come from the germline V gene (reference sequence). J lost 4 bases, V lost 1 base, and 3 bases had no gene match. The CDR3 bases are TGTGCCAGCAGCTTGTCTGGGACAGGGGGCACTGAAGCTTTCTTT. Protein product: CASSLSGTGGTEAFF. Full variable domain (remainder filled in from reference TRBV5-5 and TRBJ1-1): DAGVTQSPTHLIKTRGQQVTLRCSPISGHKSVSWYQQVLGQGPQFIFQYYEKEERGRGNFPDRFSARQFPNYSSELNVNALLLGDSALYLCASSLSGTGGTEAFFGQGTRLTVV.

V and J are TRBV5-1 and TRBJ2-1; 12 bases are shared with TRBD2. Germline CDR1 and CDR2: SGHRS and YFSETQ. The CDR3 runs to 17 residues. The junction had 8 bases not matched to a gene; V was cut back by 3 bases and J by 4 bases. Written as DNA, the CDR3 is TGCGCCAGCAGCTCTCGCGTTCTAGCGGGGGGGTACAATGAGCAGTTCTTC. Its protein product is CASSSRVLAGGYNEQFF.

The genes are TRBV20-1 and TRBJ1-1; D gene ambiguous. This CDR3 comprises 14 residues. In germline, CDR1 is DFQATT, CDR2 SNEGSKA (reference sequence). The V gene lost 3 bases and the J gene lost 0 bases, with 11 bases spanning the gap. The CDR3 region is CSASRPGMNTEAFF. In DNA, the CDR3 is TGCAGTGCTAGTCGGCCGGGGATGAACACTGAAGCTTTCTTT.

V is TRBV24-1 and J is TRBJ2-1, with a tentative D call TRBD2 (5 bases). CDR1 KGHDR and CDR2 SFDVKD come from the germline V gene. The CDR3 runs to 17 residues. Trimming removed 5 bases from V and 0 bases from J, with 16 bases in between. The CDR3 loop is CATSVKRVLSSYNEQFF. CDR3 coding DNA: TGTGCCACCAGTGTAAAGAGGGTCCTAAGCTCCTACAATGAGCAGTTCTTC.

CDR3 nucleotides: TGTGCCAGCAGGTGGACGGGGACAGGCTACGAGCAGTACTTC. Translated, it gives CASRWTGTGYEQYF. J is TRBJ2-7 and V is TRBV28; 8 nucleotides agree with TRBD1. The germline gives CDR1 MDHEN, CDR2 SYDVKM. V was pared by 6 bases and J by 3 bases, with 7 bases of the junction left unmatched. This CDR3 is built from 14 residues.

The V call is TRBV11-2, the J call TRBJ2-1; TRBD2 matches 10 bases. With V trimmed by 3 bases and J by 9 bases, 5 bases remained unmatched. Germline V gene sequence: CDR1 SGHAT, CDR2 FQNNGV. CDR3 length: 14 residues. DNA for the CDR3: TGTGCCAGCAGCTTCAGCGGGAGGGCCATTGAGCAGTTCTTC. This encodes CASSFSGRAIEQFF.

This chain links TRBV10-3 with TRBJ2-7, with 9 bases lining up with TRBD1. V trimming: 3 bases; J trimming: 2 bases; junction bases outside the gene matches: 20. The CDR3 is 20 amino acids. The germline V gene encodes CDR1 ENHRY and CDR2 SYGVKD. For the CDR3, the DNA is TGTGCCATCAGTGAATCACAGGGGGCTGCTCCCAGCGGGCGAACCTACGAGCAGTACTTC. As protein: CAISESQGAAPSGRTYEQYF.

The chain is built from TRBV30 and TRBJ1-2, with D perhaps matching TRBD1 (6 bases). CDR3 length: 12 residues. From germline, CDR1 is GTSNPN and CDR2 SVGIG (reference sequence). The V end was cut by 1 base, the J end by 9 bases, with 12 bases between. The CDR3 region has the DNA TGTGCCTGGAGTGGACACAGGGTTAGCTACACCTTC. This translates into CAWSGHRVSYTF.

Only a few counts were recorded for this clone. The chain employs TRBV4-1 and TRBJ2-7, with 7 nucleotides matching TRBD2. The V gene's germline CDR1 is MGHRA and CDR2 YSYEKL. The CDR3 is 15 residues long. V shed 1 base and J 2 bases; nucleotides not matched to a gene: 5. The CDR3 DNA reads TGCGCCAGCAGCCAAGGGACGGGGGGTACCTACGAGCAGTACTTC. It encodes CASSQGTGGTYEQYF.